The 5 T cell receptor beta chains in this list originate from one sample, sequenced in a study of blood T cell repertoires in COVID-19. The table came from immunoSEQ multiplex PCR; TCRdb's copy has only in-frame clones and leaves some out. The sample carries about 430,000 clones, nearly 90% recorded once. Material: PBMCs or T cells enriched from blood (not recorded which). The receptors shown here come from a woman in her late teens or twenties who had been exposed to COVID-19.

The genes are TRBV15 and TRBJ1-1; D gene uncertain. Germline values: CDR1 LNHNV, CDR2 YYDKDF (reference sequence). This CDR3 region has 14 residues. V was clipped by 3 bases and J by 8 bases, with 16 bases between them. The CDR3 protein is CATSRPQQMKEAFF. The CDR3, as DNA: TGTGCCACCAGCAGGCCCCAACAAATGAAGGAAGCTTTCTTT.

In nucleotides, the CDR3 is TGTGCCAGCAGCCCCAGGGGCCCAGATACGCAGTATTTT. It translates to CASSPRGPDTQYF. The chain joins TRBV7-9 to TRBJ2-3; D perhaps matches TRBD1 (6 bases). Germline loops: CDR1 SEHNR, CDR2 FQNEAQ (reference sequence). There are 13 residues in the CDR3. V dropped 5 bases and J dropped 4 bases, with 10 bases sitting between them.

The chain is built from TRBV20-1 and TRBJ2-7; the D is unclear. CDR1 and CDR2 from the germline V gene are DFQATT and SNEGSKA (reference sequence). Trimming took 3 bases from V and 1 from J, leaving 7 bases between them. The CDR3 spans 12 residues. The DNA of the CDR3 is TGCAGTGCTAGTGTTCAATCCTACGAGCAGTACTTC. Amino acid sequence: CSASVQSYEQYF.

The V gene is TRBV7-3, the J gene TRBJ2-3, with unresolved D. This CDR3 is 14 amino acids long. The germline gives CDR1 SGHTA, CDR2 FQGTGA. V was pared by 5 bases and J by 0 bases, with 9 bases between. DNA of the CDR3: TGTGCCAGCAGCCCCTATTCTAGCACAGATACGCAGTATTTT. The encoded protein is CASSPYSSTDTQYF. Using reference TRBV7-3 and TRBJ2-3 for the parts outside the CDR3, the full variable domain is GAGVSQTPSNKVTEKGKYVELRCDPISGHTALYWYRQSLGQGPEFLIYFQGTGAADDSGLPNDRFFAVRPEGSVSTLKIQRTERGDSAVYLCASSPYSSTDTQYFGPGTRLTVL.

The genes are TRBV19 and TRBJ2-1, with D unclear. V lost 7 bases, J lost 7 bases, and 14 bases lay in between. Looked up from germline, CDR1 is LNHDA and CDR2 is SQIVND (reference sequence). The CDR3 totals 13 residues. The CDR3 DNA reads TGTGCCAGTAAAAGGTCCGAGAGGAATGAGCAGTTCTTC. The encoded protein is CASKRSERNEQFF.